Below, one T cell receptor (beta chain) is given with its context. Its antigen is not identified. Noted time point: persistent/refractory GD, antithyroid drugs over 5 years with positive TRAb. Following extraction of RNA from PBMCs, that RNA was used to make the TCR library. The germline V gene encodes CDR1 SGHKS and CDR2 YYEKEE (reference sequence). The CDR3 extends over 14 amino acids. Trimming pared 1 base from V and 7 bases from J, leaving 9 bases between. The record originates from a study of regulatory T cells in long-lasting Graves disease. With iRepertoire HTBI primers and Arm-PCR of CDR3 regions, TCR beta libraries were built. One entry per CDR3 protein, called by TCRdb with MiXCR from the multiplex PCR reads. Of 450,000 or so distinct CDR3 sequences listed, about 20% are singletons. Study-level findings and limits: Patients with persistent disease shared 2,741 public clonotypes, outpacing the 966 shared by new patients.

The clonotype comes from a female donor with Graves disease. The sequencing here drew on peripheral blood mononuclear cells (PBMCs), taken when the disease was refractory, from a patient treated with antithyroid drugs. The chain employs TRBV5-5 and TRBJ1-6, with D uncertain. The CDR3 DNA reads as TGTGCCAGCAGCTTGCAACGGTCGAATTCACCCCTCCACTTT. Translated: CASSLQRSNSPLHF.